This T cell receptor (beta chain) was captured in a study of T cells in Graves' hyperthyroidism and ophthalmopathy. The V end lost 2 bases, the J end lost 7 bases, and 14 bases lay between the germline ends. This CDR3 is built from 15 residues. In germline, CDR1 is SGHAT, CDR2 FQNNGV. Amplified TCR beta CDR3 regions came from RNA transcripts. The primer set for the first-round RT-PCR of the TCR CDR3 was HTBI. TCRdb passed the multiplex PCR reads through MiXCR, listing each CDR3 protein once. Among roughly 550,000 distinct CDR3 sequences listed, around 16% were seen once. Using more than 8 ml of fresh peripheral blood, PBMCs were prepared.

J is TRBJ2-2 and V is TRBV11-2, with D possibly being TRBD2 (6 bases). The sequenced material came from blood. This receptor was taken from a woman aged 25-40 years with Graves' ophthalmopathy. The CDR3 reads CASSLTGSIGGELFF. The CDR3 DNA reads TGTGCCAGCAGCTTAACCGGGAGTATAGGCGGGGAGCTGTTTTTT. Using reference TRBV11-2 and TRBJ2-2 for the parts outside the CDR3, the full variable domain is EAGVAQSPRYKIIEKRQSVAFWCNPISGHATLYWYQQILGQGPKLLIQFQNNGVVDDSQLPKDRFSAERLKGVDSTLKIQPAKLEDSAVYLCASSLTGSIGGELFFGEGSRLTVL.